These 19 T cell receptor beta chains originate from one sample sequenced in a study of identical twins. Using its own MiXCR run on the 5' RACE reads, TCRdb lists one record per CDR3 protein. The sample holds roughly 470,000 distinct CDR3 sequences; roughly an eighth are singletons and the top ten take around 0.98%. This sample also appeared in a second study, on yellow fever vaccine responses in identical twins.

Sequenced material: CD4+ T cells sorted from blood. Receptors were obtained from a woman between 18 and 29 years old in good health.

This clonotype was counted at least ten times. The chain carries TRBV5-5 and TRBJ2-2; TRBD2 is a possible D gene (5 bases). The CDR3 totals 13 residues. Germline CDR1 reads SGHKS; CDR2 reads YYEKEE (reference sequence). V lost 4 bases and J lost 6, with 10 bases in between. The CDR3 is CASSAGGPGELFF. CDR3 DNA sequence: TGTGCCAGCAGCGCGGGTGGGCCCGGGGAGCTGTTTTTT.

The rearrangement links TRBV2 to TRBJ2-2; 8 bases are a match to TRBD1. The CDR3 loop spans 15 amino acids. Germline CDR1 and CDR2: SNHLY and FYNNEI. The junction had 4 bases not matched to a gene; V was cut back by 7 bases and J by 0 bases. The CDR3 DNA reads TGTGCCAGCAAACAGACAGGGGCGAACACCGGGGAGCTGTTTTTT. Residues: CASKQTGANTGELFF.

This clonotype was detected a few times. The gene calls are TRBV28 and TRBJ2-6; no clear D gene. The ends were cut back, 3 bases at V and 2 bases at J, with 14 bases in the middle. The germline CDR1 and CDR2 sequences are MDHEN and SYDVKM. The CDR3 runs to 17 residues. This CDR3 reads CASSFEQSGAGANVLTF. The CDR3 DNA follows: TGTGCCAGCAGTTTTGAACAGTCTGGCGCTGGGGCCAACGTCCTGACTTTC.

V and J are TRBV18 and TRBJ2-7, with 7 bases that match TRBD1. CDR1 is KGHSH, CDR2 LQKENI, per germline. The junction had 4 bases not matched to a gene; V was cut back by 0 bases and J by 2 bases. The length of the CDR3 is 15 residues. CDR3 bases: TGTGCCAGCTCACCACCCCGACAGGGACCCTACGAGCAGTACTTC. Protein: CASSPPRQGPYEQYF. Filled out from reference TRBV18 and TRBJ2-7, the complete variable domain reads NAGVMQNPRHLVRRRGQEARLRCSPMKGHSHVYWYRQLPEEGLKFMVYLQKENIIDESGMPKERFSAEFPKEGPSILRIQQVVRGDSAAYFCASSPPRQGPYEQYFGPGTRLTVT.

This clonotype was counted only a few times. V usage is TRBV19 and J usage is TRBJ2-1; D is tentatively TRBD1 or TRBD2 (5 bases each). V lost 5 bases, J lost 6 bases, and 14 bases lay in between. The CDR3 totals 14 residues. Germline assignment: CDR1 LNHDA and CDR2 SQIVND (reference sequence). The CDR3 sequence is CASSLRDGSNEQFF. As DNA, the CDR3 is TGTGCCAGTAGTCTCCGGGACGGCAGCAATGAGCAGTTCTTC.

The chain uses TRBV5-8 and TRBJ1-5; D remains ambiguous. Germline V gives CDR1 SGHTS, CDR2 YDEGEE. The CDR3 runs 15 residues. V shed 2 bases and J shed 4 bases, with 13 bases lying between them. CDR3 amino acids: CASSFPGSHNQPQHF. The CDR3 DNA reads TGTGCCAGCAGCTTTCCGGGCAGCCATAATCAGCCCCAGCATTTT.

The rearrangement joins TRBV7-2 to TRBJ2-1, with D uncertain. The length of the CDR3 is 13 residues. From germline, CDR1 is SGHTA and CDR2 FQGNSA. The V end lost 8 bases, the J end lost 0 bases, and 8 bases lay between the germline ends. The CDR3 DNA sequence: TGTGCCAGCGGATTAGACTCCTACAATGAGCAGTTCTTC. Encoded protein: CASGLDSYNEQFF.

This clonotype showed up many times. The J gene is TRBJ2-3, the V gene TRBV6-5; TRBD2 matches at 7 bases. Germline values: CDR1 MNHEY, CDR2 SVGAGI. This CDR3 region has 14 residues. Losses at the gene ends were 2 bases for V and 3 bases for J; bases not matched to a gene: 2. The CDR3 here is CASSYRLATDTQYF. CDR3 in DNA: TGTGCCAGCAGTTACAGACTAGCAACAGATACGCAGTATTTT.

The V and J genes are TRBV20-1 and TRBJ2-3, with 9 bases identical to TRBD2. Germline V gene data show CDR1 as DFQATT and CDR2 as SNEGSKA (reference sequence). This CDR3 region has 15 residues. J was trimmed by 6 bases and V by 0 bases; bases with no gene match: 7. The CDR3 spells CSARDPRLAGDTQYF. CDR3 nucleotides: TGCAGTGCTAGAGATCCGCGGCTAGCGGGGGATACGCAGTATTTT.

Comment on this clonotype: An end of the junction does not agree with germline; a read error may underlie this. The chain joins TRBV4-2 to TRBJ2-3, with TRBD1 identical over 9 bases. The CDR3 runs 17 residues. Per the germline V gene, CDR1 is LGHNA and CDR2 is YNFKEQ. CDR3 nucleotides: TGTGCCAGCAGCCAAGGCAACAGGGGGCCGTACACAGATACGCTGTATTTT. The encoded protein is CASSQGNRGPYTDTLYF.

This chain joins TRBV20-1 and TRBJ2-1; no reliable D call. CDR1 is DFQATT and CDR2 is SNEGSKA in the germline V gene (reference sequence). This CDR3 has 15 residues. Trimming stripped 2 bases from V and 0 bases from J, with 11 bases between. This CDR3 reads CSARWNVFSYNEQFF. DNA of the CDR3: TGCAGTGCTAGATGGAACGTTTTCTCCTACAATGAGCAGTTCTTC.

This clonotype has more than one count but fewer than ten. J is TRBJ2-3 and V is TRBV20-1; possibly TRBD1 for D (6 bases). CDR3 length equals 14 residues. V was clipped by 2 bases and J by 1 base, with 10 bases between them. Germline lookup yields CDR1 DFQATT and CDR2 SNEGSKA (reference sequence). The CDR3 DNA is TGCAGTGCTAGAAGGGCAGGGGGCACAGATACGCAGTATTTT. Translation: CSARRAGGTDTQYF.

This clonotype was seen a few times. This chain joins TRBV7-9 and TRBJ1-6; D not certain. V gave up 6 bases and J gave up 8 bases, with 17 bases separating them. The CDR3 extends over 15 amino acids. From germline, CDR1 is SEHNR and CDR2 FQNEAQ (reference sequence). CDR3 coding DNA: TGTGCCAGCAGAGAAGGGTCTAACTCCCATTCACCCCTCCACTTT. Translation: CASREGSNSHSPLHF.

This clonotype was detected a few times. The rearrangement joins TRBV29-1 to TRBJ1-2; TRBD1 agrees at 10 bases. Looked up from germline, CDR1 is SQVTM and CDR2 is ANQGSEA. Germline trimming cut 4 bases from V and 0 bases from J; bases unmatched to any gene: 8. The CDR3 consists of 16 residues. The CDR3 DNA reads TGCAGCGTTGGTGGGGACAGGGGCAAAGCTAACTATGGCTACACCTTC. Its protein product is CSVGGDRGKANYGYTF.

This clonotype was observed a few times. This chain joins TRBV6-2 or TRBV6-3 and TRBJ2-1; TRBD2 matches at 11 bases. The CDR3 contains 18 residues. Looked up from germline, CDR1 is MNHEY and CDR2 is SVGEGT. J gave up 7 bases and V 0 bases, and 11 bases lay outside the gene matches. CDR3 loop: CASSYSLLAGEDWNEQFF. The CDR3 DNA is TGTGCCAGCAGTTACTCGCTACTAGCGGGGGAGGATTGGAATGAGCAGTTCTTC.

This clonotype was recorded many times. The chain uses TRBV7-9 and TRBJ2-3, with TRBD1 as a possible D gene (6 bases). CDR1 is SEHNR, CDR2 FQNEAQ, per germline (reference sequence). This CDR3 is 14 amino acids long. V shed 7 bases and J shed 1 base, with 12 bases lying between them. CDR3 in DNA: TGTGCCAGCACCTCTTCAGGGGGCACAGATACGCAGTATTTT. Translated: CASTSSGGTDTQYF.

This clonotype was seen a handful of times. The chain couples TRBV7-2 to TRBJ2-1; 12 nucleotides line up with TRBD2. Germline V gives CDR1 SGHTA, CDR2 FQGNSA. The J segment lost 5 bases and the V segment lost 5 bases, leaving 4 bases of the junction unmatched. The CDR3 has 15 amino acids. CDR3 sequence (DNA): TGTGCCAGCAGCCATGGACTAGCGGGGAACAATGAGCAGTTCTTC. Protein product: CASSHGLAGNNEQFF.

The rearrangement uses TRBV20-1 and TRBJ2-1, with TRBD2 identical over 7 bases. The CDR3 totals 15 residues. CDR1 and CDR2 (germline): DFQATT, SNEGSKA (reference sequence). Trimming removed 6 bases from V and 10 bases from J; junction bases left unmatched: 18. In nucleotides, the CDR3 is TGCAGTGCCCCAAAGAGAGTGGGAGGGGTAAGGGAGCAGTTCTTC. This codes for CSAPKRVGGVREQFF.

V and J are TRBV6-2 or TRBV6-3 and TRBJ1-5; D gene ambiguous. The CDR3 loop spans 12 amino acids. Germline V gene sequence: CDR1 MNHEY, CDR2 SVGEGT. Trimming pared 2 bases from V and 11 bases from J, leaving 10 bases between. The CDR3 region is CASSYASGAQHF. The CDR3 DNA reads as TGTGCCAGCAGTTACGCGTCTGGAGCCCAGCATTTT.